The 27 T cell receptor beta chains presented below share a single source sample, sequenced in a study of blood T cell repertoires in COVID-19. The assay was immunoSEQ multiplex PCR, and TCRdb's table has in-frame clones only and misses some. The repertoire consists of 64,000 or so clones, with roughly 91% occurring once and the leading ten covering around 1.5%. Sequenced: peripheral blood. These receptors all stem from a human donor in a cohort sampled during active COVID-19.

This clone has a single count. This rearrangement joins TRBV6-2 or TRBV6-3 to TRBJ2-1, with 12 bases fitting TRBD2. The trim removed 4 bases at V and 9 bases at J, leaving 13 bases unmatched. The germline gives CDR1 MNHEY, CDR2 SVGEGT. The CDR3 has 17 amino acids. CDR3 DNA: TGTGCCAGCAGTTCCCACGCTAGCGGGAGGGCCGGTAGTGAGCAGTTCTTC. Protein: CASSSHASGRAGSEQFF.

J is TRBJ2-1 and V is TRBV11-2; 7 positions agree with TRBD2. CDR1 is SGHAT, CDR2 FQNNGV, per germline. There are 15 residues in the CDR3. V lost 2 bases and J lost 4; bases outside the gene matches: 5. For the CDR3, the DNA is TGTGCCAGCAGCTTATCGGGGACTATGTACAATGAGCAGTTCTTC. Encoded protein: CASSLSGTMYNEQFF.

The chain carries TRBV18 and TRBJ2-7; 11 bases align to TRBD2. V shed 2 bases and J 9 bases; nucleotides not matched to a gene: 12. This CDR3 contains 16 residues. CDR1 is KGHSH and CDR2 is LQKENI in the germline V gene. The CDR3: CASSPSGTSGPIGQYF. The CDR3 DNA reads TGTGCCAGCTCACCATCCGGGACTAGCGGCCCTATAGGGCAGTACTTC.

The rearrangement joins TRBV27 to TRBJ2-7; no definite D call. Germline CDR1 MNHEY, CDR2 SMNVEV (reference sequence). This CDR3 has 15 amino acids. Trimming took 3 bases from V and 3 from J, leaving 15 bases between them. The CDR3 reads CASSLALSPGYEQYF. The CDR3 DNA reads TGTGCCAGCAGTTTGGCCCTGAGTCCGGGCTACGAGCAGTACTTC.

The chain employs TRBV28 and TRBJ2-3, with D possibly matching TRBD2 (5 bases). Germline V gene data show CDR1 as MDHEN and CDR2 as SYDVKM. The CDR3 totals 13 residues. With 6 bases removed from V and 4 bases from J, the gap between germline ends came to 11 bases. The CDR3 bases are TGTGCCAGCAGGGGGAGCCTGGCAGATACGCAGTATTTT. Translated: CASRGSLADTQYF.

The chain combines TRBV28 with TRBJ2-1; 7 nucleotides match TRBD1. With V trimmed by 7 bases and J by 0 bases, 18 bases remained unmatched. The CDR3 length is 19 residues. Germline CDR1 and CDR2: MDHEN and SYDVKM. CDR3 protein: CASTPPIRTGIISYNEQFF. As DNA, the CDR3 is TGTGCCAGCACCCCCCCCATTCGGACAGGCATAATCTCCTACAATGAGCAGTTCTTC.

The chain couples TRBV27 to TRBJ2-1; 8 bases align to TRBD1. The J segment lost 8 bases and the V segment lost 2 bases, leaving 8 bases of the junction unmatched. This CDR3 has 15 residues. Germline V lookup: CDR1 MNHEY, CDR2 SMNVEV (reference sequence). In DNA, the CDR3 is TGTGCCAGCAGTTTAGTAATTGGACAGGGATATGAGCAGTTCTTC. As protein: CASSLVIGQGYEQFF.

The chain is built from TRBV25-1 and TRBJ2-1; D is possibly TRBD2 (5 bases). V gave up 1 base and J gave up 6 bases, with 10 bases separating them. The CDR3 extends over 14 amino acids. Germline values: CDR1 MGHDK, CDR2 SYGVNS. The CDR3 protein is CASSEWGSVNEQFF. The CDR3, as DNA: TGTGCCAGCAGTGAATGGGGTAGCGTCAATGAGCAGTTCTTC.

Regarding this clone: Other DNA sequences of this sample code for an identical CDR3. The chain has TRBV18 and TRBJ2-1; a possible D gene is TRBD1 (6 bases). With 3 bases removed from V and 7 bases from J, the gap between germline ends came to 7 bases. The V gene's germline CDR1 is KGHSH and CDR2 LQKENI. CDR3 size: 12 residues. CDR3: CASSPQGNEQFF. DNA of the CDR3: TGTGCCAGCTCACCGCAGGGGAATGAGCAGTTCTTC.

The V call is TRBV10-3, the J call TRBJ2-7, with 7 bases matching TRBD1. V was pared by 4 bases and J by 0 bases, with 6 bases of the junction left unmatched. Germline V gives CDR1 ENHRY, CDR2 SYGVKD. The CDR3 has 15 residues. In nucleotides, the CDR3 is TGTGCCATCAGTGGCTCCGGGACAGTCTCCTACGAGCAGTACTTC. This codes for CAISGSGTVSYEQYF.

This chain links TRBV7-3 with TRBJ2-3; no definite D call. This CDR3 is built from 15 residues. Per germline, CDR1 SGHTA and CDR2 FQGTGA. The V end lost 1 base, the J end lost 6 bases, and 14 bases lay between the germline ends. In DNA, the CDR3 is TGTGCCAGCAGCTTAAATGGGCTAAGGTCCGATACGCAGTATTTT. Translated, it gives CASSLNGLRSDTQYF. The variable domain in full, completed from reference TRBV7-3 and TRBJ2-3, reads GAGVSQTPSNKVTEKGKYVELRCDPISGHTALYWYRQSLGQGPEFLIYFQGTGAADDSGLPNDRFFAVRPEGSVSTLKIQRTERGDSAVYLCASSLNGLRSDTQYFGPGTRLTVL.

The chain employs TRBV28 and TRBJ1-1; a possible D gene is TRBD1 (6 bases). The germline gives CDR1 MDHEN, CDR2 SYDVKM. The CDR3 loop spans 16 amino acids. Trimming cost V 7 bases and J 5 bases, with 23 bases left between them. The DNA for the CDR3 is TGTGCCAGCACCCTAGGTGGGGGCCCGGGAGGAACTGAAGCTTTCTTT. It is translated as CASTLGGGPGGTEAFF. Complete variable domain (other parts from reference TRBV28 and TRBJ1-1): DVKVTQSSRYLVKRTGEKVFLECVQDMDHENMFWYRQDPGLGLRLIYFSYDVKMKEKGDIPEGYSVSREKKERFSLILESASTNQTSMYLCASTLGGGPGGTEAFFGQGTRLTVV.

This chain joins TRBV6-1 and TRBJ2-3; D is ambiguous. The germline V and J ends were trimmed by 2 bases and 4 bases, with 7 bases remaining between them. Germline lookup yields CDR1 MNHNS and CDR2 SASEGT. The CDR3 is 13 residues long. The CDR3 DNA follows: TGTGCCAGCAGTGAATCCCGGGCAGATACGCAGTATTTT. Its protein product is CASSESRADTQYF.

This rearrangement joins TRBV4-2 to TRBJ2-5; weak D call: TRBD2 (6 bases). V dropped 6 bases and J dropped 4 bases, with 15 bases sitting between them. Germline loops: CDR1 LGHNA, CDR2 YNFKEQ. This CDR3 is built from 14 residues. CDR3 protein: CASSRTGTRETQYF. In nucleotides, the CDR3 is TGTGCCAGCAGTCGAACCGGGACTCGAGAGACCCAGTACTTC.

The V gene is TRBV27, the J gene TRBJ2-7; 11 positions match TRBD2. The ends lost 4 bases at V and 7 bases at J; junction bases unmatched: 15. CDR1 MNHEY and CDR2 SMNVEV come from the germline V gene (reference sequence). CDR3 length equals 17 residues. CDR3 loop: CASSSLAGGTTFFEQYF. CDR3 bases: TGTGCCAGCAGTTCTTTAGCGGGAGGGACTACGTTCTTTGAGCAGTACTTC.

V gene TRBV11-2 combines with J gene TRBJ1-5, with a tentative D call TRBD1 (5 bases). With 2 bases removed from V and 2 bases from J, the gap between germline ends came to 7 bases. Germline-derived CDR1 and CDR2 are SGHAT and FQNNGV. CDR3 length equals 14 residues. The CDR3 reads CASSLWGGNQPQHF. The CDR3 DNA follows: TGTGCCAGCAGCTTATGGGGGGGCAATCAGCCCCAGCATTTT.

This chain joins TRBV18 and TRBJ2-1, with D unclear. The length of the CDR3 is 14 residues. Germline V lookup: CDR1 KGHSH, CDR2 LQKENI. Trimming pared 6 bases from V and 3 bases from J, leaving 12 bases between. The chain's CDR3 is CASSRTTFYNEQFF. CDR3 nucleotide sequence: TGTGCCAGCTCTCGAACGACATTCTACAATGAGCAGTTCTTC.

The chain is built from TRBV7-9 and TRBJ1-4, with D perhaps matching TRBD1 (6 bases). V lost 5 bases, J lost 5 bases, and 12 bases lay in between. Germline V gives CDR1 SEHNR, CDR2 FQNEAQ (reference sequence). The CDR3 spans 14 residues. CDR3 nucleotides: TGTGCCAGCAGCCCGACAGGTTTCAATGAAAAACTGTTTTTT. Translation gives CASSPTGFNEKLFF.

The DNA of the CDR3 is TGTGCCAGCAGCCCGGACAGGGTGAACACCGGGGAGCTGTTTTTT. Its protein product is CASSPDRVNTGELFF. This chain joins TRBV6-4 and TRBJ2-2, with 8 bases matching TRBD1. The CDR3 has 15 residues. The V gene end was trimmed by 6 bases and the J gene end by 1 base; junction bases not matched to a gene: 4. Germline CDR1 reads MRHNA; CDR2 reads SNTAGT.

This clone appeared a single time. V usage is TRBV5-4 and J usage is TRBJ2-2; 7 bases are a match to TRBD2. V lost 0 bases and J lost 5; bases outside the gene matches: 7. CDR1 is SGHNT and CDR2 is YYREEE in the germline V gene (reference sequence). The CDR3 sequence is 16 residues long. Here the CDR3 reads CASSLGGRRETGELFF. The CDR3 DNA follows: TGTGCCAGCAGCTTGGGCGGGCGGCGGGAGACCGGGGAGCTGTTTTTT.

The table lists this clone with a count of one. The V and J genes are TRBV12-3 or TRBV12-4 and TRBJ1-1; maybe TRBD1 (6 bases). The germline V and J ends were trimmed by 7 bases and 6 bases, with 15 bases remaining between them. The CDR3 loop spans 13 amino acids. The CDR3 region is CASNQQGPPEAFF. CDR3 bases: TGTGCCAGCAACCAACAGGGTCCTCCTGAAGCTTTCTTT.

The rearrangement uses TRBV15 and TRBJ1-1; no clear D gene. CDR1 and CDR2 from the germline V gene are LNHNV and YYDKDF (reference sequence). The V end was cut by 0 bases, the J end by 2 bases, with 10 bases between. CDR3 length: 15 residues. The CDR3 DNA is TGTGCCACCAGCAGAGATCTAAGTAGCAACACTGAAGCTTTCTTT. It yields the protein CATSRDLSSNTEAFF.

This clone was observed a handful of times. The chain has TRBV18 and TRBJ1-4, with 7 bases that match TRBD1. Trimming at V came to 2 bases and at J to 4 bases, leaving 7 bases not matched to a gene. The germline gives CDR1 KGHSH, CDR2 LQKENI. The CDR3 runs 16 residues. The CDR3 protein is CASSPIGTVDNEKLFF. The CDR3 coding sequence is TGTGCCAGCTCACCAATAGGGACAGTGGATAATGAAAAACTGTTTTTT. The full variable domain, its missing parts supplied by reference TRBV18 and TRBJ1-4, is NAGVMQNPRHLVRRRGQEARLRCSPMKGHSHVYWYRQLPEEGLKFMVYLQKENIIDESGMPKERFSAEFPKEGPSILRIQQVVRGDSAAYFCASSPIGTVDNEKLFFGSGTQLSVL.

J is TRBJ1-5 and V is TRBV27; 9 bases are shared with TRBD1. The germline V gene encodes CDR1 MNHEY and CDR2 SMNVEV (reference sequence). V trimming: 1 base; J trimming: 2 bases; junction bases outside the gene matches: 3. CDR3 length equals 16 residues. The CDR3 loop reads CASSLWTGVGNQPQHF. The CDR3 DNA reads TGTGCCAGCAGTTTATGGACAGGGGTCGGCAATCAGCCCCAGCATTTT.

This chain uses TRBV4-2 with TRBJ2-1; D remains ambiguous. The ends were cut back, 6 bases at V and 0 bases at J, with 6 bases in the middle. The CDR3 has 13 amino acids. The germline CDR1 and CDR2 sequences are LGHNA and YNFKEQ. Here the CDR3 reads CASSSTSYNEQFF. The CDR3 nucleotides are TGTGCCAGCAGTTCTACCTCCTACAATGAGCAGTTCTTC.

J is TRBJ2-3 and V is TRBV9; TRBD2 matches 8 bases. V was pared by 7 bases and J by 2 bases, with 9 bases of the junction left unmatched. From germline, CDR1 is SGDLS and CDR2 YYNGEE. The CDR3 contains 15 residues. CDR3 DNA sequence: TGTGCCAGCGGGGGGAGCGGGAGTGCCACAGATACGCAGTATTTT. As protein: CASGGSGSATDTQYF. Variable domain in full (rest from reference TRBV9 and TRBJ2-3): DSGVTQTPKHLITATGQRVTLRCSPRSGDLSVYWYQQSLDQGLQFLIQYYNGEERAKGNILERFSAQQFPDLHSELNLSSLELGDSALYFCASGGSGSATDTQYFGPGTRLTVL.

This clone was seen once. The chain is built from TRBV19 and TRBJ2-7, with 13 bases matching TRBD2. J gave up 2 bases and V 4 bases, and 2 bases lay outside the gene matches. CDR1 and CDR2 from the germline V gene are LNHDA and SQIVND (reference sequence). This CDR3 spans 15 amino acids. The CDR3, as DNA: TGTGCCAGTAGTAGGGGACTAGCGGGGCCCTACGAGCAGTACTTC. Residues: CASSRGLAGPYEQYF.